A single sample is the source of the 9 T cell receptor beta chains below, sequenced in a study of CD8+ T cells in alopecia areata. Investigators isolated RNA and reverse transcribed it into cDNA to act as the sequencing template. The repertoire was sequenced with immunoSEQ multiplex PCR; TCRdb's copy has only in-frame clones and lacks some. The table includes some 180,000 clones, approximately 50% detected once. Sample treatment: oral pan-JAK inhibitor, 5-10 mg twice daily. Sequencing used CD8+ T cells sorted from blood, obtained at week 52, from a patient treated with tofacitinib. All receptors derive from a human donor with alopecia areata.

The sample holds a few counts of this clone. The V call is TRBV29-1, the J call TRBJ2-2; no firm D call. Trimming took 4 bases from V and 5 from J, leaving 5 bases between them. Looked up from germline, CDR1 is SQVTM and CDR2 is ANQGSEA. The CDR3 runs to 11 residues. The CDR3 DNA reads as TGCAGCGTTGGGATGACCGGGGAGCTGTTTTTT. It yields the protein CSVGMTGELFF.

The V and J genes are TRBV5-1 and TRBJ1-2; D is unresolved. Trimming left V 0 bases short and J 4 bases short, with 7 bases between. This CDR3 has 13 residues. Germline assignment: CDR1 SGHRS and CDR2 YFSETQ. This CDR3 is CASSLEAIYGYTF. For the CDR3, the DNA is TGCGCCAGCAGCTTGGAGGCTATCTATGGCTACACCTTC.

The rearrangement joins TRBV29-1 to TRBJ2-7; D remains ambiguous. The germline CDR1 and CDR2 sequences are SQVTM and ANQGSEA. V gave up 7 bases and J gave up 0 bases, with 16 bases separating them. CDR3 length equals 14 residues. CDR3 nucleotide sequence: TGCAGCGCAGACTTCCACGGCAGCTCCTACGAGCAGTACTTC. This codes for CSADFHGSSYEQYF.

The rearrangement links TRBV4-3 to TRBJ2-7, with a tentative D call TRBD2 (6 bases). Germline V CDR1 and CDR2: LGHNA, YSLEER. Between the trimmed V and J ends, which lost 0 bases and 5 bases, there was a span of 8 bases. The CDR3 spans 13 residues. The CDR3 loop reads CASSQDRGNEQYF. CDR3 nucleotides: TGCGCCAGCAGCCAAGATCGGGGGAACGAGCAGTACTTC.

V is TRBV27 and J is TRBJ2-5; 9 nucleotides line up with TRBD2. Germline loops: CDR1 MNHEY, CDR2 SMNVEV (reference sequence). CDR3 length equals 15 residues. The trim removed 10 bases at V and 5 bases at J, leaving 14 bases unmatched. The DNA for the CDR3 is TGTGCCACCTCGGAAGGCGGGGGGGCCTGGGAGACCCAGTACTTC. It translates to CATSEGGGAWETQYF.

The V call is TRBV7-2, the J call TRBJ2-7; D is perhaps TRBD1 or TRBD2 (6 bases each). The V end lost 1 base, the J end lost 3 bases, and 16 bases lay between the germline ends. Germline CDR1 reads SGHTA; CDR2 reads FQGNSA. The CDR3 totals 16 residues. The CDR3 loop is CASSLGGGTRDYEQYF. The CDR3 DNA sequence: TGTGCCAGCAGCTTAGGAGGAGGGACACGGGACTACGAGCAGTACTTC.

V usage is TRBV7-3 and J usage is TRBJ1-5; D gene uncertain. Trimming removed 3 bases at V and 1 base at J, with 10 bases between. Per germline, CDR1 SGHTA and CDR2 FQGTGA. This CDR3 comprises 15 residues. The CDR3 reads CASSLLRGSNQPQHF. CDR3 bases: TGTGCCAGCAGCTTGCTTCGCGGGAGCAATCAGCCCCAGCATTTT.

The chain's CDR3 is CASSYLGRLDTQYF. CDR3 nucleotides: TGTGCCAGCAGTTACCTGGGGCGCCTGGATACGCAGTATTTT. The J gene is TRBJ2-3, the V gene TRBV6-5, with D tentatively TRBD1 (5 bases). CDR3 size: 14 residues. V was cut by 2 bases and J by 6 bases, with 12 bases left in between. Germline lookup yields CDR1 MNHEY and CDR2 SVGAGI.

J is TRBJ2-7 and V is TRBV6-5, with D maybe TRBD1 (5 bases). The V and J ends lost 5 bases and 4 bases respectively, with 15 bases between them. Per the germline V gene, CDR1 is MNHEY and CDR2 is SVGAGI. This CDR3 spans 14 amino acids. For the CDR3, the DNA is TGTGCCAGCAGTACGACAGCCCTCTCTTACGAGCAGTACTTC. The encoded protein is CASSTTALSYEQYF.